These T cell receptor beta chains were read from a single sample in a study of early stage breast cancer tumors. The repertoire was sequenced with immunoSEQ multiplex PCR; TCRdb's copy has only in-frame clones and lacks some. The sample lists fewer than 35,000 clones; 65% to 75% were seen once. Sample: blood. These receptors were collected from a person aged 45 to 59 with breast cancer. Both conserved end residues are trimmed from each CDR3. Each record gives: V gene, J gene, CDR3 protein.

>TRBV6-6|TRBJ2-3
ASSYSRDPGPDTQY
>TRBV7-3|TRBJ1-1
ASSLRSGLAF
>TRBV11-2|TRBJ1-1
ASSLRGNKNTEAF
>TRBV27|TRBJ2-7
ASSPNSWREQY
>TRBV7-2|TRBJ1-1
ASSENTEAF
>TRBV4-1|TRBJ2-2
ASSQTPSVGSNTGELF
>TRBV5-5|TRBJ2-2
ASSLALTGTGELF
>TRBV19|TRBJ1-5
ASVRDRFGNQPQH
>TRBV29-1|TRBJ1-1
SVEKALNTEAF
>TRBV13|TRBJ1-1
ASSLWGNTEAF
>TRBV27|TRBJ2-1
ASSFERASNEQF
>TRBV9|TRBJ2-1
ASSVDERGNEQF
>TRBV27|TRBJ2-1
ASSLGTGPSHEQF
>TRBV7-7|TRBJ2-7
ASSLDFTGLYGEQY
>TRBV5-5|TRBJ1-2
ASRISEGRDGYT
>TRBV5-5|TRBJ1-2
ASSLAVGRANYGYT
>TRBV29-1|TRBJ1-4
SVPGTGGEKLF
>TRBV7-7|TRBJ2-2
ASSPNRAYTGELF
>TRBV6-1|TRBJ2-2
ASSELVAGELF
>TRBV7-3|TRBJ2-7
ASSPGRASYEQY
>TRBV7-9|TRBJ1-5
ASSLGGRRGQPQH
>TRBV29-1|TRBJ2-1
SAIGGGTDGDNEQF
>TRBV9|TRBJ1-1
ASSPLGGTEAF
>TRBV6-1|TRBJ2-3
TSSEGWGDTQY
>TRBV29-1|TRBJ2-3
SVDGRGSSTDTQY
>TRBV27|TRBJ1-5
ASRTTWGQPQH
>TRBV2|TRBJ2-2
ASSSGYPGELF
>TRBV7-6|TRBJ2-1
ASSLVARGSYNEQF
>TRBV7-3|TRBJ2-3
ASSLRSLSDTQY
>TRBV7-2|TRBJ2-1
ASSLQTSGYNEQF
>TRBV6-5|TRBJ2-1
ASSQLAGSYNEQF
>TRBV5-4|TRBJ2-6
ASSLEASGANVLT
>TRBV5-6|TRBJ1-2
ASSLTLYGYT
>TRBV30|TRBJ1-5
AWSVSQNNQPQH
>TRBV7-8|TRBJ2-7
ASSLTGLAERYEQY
>TRBV14|TRBJ2-2
ASSQVSGGELF
>TRBV1|TRBJ2-3
TSSQIRTSGGTQY
>TRBV5-1|TRBJ2-2
ASTPGQGGSGELF
>TRBV4-3|TRBJ2-7
ASSQVRGGLYEQY
>TRBV30|TRBJ1-2
AWREQGNNYGYT
>TRBV27|TRBJ2-6
ASSLAGGGANVLT
>TRBV15|TRBJ2-3
ATGTSGRVGTDTQY
>TRBV19|TRBJ2-3
ASSIGGRAQDTQY
>TRBV7-2|TRBJ2-7
ASSPGGSGRSEQY
>TRBV19|TRBJ1-1
ASTISTGIGGEAF
>TRBV10-1|TRBJ2-1
ASSMGANEQF
>TRBV6-6|TRBJ2-5
ASSDRTGIQETQY
>TRBV7-2|TRBJ1-2
ASSLGAVGGYT
>TRBV4-2|TRBJ1-2
ASSQGHNDINYGYT
>TRBV7-2|TRBJ1-2
ASSLGNVGTYGYT
>TRBV18|TRBJ2-3
ASSMQPVGFGTDTQY